Described below is a single T cell receptor beta chain sequence and its context. The protocol was immunoSEQ multiplex PCR, while the TCRdb copy is restricted to in-frame clones and leaves out a portion. Among 150,000 to 200,000 clones listed, more than 80% were seen once. This specimen belongs to a study of control samples from healthy donors and cancer patients. CDR3 length equals 12 residues. The V gene's germline CDR1 is LGHDT and CDR2 YNNKEL (reference sequence). V gave up 4 bases and J gave up 8 bases, with 9 bases separating them. The sequence came from a man in his thirties or forties in good health. The chain carries TRBV3-1 (or the pseudogene TRBV3-2) and TRBJ2-1; D remains ambiguous. Sequenced input: blood. CDR3 region: CASSRLFHEQFF. DNA of the CDR3: TGTGCCAGCAGCCGACTCTTCCATGAGCAGTTCTTC.